These 20 T cell receptor beta chains were sequenced from one sample in a study of CD8+ T cells in alopecia areata (dated by TCRdb to 2017 to 2018). Library creation used the immunoSEQ multiplex PCR assay. RNA was extracted from all samples and reverse transcribed into cDNA, which served as template for TCR sequencing. In TCRdb, the immuneACCESS table is reduced to in-frame sequences with V and J assigned. These tables do not hold every clone; where another copy was compared, an unresolved V gene accounts for under half, and the others remain unexplained. A total of 120,000 or so clones appear in this sample, about two fifths of them only once. Over 3% of the sample rests with the top ten. The sequenced sample consisted of CD4+ T cells sorted from blood. These receptors came from a human donor with alopecia areata.

This chain links TRBV4-1 with TRBJ2-2; 7 bases are shared with TRBD1. V dropped 4 bases and J dropped 5; count of bases not matched to a gene: 4. The CDR3 contains 14 residues. Germline CDR1 MGHRA, CDR2 YSYEKL. CDR3 sequence (DNA): TGCGCCAGCAGCCCAGGGGGAAGGACCGGGGAGCTGTTTTTT. Residues: CASSPGGRTGELFF.

CDR3 residues: CASSLEGGTEAFF. CDR3 bases: TGCGCCAGCAGCTTGGAGGGAGGGACTGAAGCTTTCTTT. V is TRBV5-1 and J is TRBJ1-1, with unresolved D. V dropped 0 bases and J dropped 5 bases, with 8 bases sitting between them. There are 13 residues in the CDR3. Germline V lookup: CDR1 SGHRS, CDR2 YFSETQ.

In nucleotides, the CDR3 is TGTGCCAGTGGCCTTCCGGGACAGGTCTACGAGCAGTACTTC. It encodes CASGLPGQVYEQYF. This chain connects TRBV27 to TRBJ2-7; 8 bases align to TRBD1. The CDR3 length is 14 residues. J gave up 3 bases and V 9 bases, and 10 bases lay outside the gene matches. The V gene's germline CDR1 is MNHEY and CDR2 SMNVEV (reference sequence).

This clone occurred once. The rearrangement links TRBV29-1 to TRBJ2-7; 9 bases are a match to TRBD1. V gave up 2 bases and J gave up 5 bases; unmatched junction bases: 10. Germline CDR1 SQVTM, CDR2 ANQGSEA. This CDR3 contains 15 residues. The CDR3: CSVEKWRTGEDEQYF. As DNA, the CDR3 is TGCAGCGTTGAAAAGTGGAGGACAGGGGAGGACGAGCAGTACTTC.

The chain couples TRBV29-1 to TRBJ1-1, with TRBD1 matching over 7 bases. The CDR3 runs to 15 residues. CDR1 and CDR2 (germline): SQVTM, ANQGSEA. J was trimmed by 4 bases and V by 6 bases; bases with no gene match: 14. CDR3 protein: CSVLNLQGRPTEAFF. CDR3 nucleotide sequence: TGCAGCGTGCTGAACTTACAGGGGCGCCCCACTGAAGCTTTCTTT.

V and J are TRBV9 and TRBJ2-5; D ambiguous. The CDR3 sequence is 14 residues long. Trimming left V 2 bases short and J 6 bases short, with 14 bases between. Germline V gene data show CDR1 as SGDLS and CDR2 as YYNGEE. CDR3 residues: CASSVTPNVQTQYF. CDR3 nucleotide sequence: TGTGCCAGCAGCGTCACCCCCAATGTCCAGACCCAGTACTTC. The full variable domain, its missing parts supplied by reference TRBV9 and TRBJ2-5, is DSGVTQTPKHLITATGQRVTLRCSPRSGDLSVYWYQQSLDQGLQFLIQYYNGEERAKGNILERFSAQQFPDLHSELNLSSLELGDSALYFCASSVTPNVQTQYFGPGTRLLVL.

This clone was picked up a small number of times. The CDR3, as DNA: TGTGCCAGCAGCGAGAGGGCCTCCCCTCGAAGAAACACCGGGGAGCTGTTTTTT. This codes for CASSERASPRRNTGELFF. The chain links TRBV9 to TRBJ2-2; a possible D gene is TRBD2 (5 bases). V dropped 3 bases and J dropped 2 bases, with 20 bases sitting between them. CDR1 is SGDLS, CDR2 YYNGEE, per germline. The length of the CDR3 is 18 residues.

V is TRBV4-2 and J is TRBJ2-7; possible D gene TRBD2, 5 bases. The CDR3 has 15 amino acids. V lost 0 bases and J 4 bases, leaving 13 bases between the germline ends. CDR1 and CDR2 from the germline V gene are LGHNA and YNFKEQ. In nucleotides, the CDR3 is TGTGCCAGCAGCCAAGACGGGAATTCACCATACGAGCAGTACTTC. As protein: CASSQDGNSPYEQYF.

The sample holds a few counts of this clone. V is TRBV7-9 and J is TRBJ2-4, with a weak D call TRBD2 (5 bases). Germline values: CDR1 SEHNR, CDR2 FQNEAQ (reference sequence). V was pared by 2 bases and J by 8 bases, with 13 bases between. The CDR3 runs to 14 residues. In DNA, the CDR3 is TGTGCCAGCAGCTTAAACGGGGTATTGGACATTCAGTACTTC. It encodes CASSLNGVLDIQYF.

This clone was seen a few times. The chain is built from TRBV7-9 and TRBJ2-3; 9 positions match TRBD1. The CDR3 totals 15 residues. CDR1 and CDR2 (germline): SEHNR, FQNEAQ (reference sequence). V dropped 3 bases and J dropped 4; count of bases not matched to a gene: 5. CDR3 DNA sequence: TGTGCCAGCAGCTTCCGACAGGGGGTCGCAGATACGCAGTATTTT. Its protein is CASSFRQGVADTQYF. The full variable domain, with the rest looked up from reference TRBV7-9 and TRBJ2-3, is DTGVSQNPRHKITKRGQNVTFRCDPISEHNRLYWYRQTLGQGPEFLTYFQNEAQLEKSRLLSDRFSAERPKGSFSTLEIQRTEQGDSAMYLCASSFRQGVADTQYFGPGTRLTVL.

Only a few counts were recorded for this clone. The chain joins TRBV19 to TRBJ2-2, with 7 bases that match TRBD2. V shed 2 bases, J shed 4 bases, and the junction held 10 bases outside the gene matches. The germline V gene encodes CDR1 LNHDA and CDR2 SQIVND (reference sequence). CDR3 size: 17 residues. CDR3 loop: CASSISWRASGTGELFF. For the CDR3, the DNA is TGTGCCAGTAGTATATCTTGGAGGGCTAGCGGCACCGGGGAGCTGTTTTTT.

This chain links TRBV4-2 with TRBJ1-2, with TRBD1 matching over 9 bases. The length of the CDR3 is 16 residues. Germline-derived CDR1 and CDR2 are LGHNA and YNFKEQ. The V gene end was trimmed by 4 bases and the J gene end by 4 bases; junction bases not matched to a gene: 10. The CDR3 DNA reads TGTGCCAGCAGCCGGGACTTGGACAGGGGTTCCTATGGCTACACCTTC. It codes for CASSRDLDRGSYGYTF.

V gene TRBV29-1 combines with J gene TRBJ2-5; possibly TRBD2 for D (5 bases). V lost 8 bases, J lost 3 bases, and 16 bases lay in between. The CDR3 consists of 13 residues. The germline V gene has CDR1 SQVTM and CDR2 ANQGSEA. CDR3 loop: CSLLWLREETQYF. The CDR3 DNA follows: TGCAGCCTCCTCTGGTTGCGGGAAGAGACCCAGTACTTC.

Judged by abundance, this clone is medium-sized (0.01 to 0.1%). The chain is built from TRBV7-2 and TRBJ2-5; 10 nucleotides align to TRBD2. The germline CDR1 and CDR2 sequences are SGHTA and FQGNSA. V was pared by 5 bases and J by 4 bases, with 4 bases of the junction left unmatched. CDR3 length equals 14 residues. The CDR3 is CASSPSGSGETQYF. In DNA form, the CDR3 reads TGTGCCAGCAGCCCTAGCGGGAGTGGAGAGACCCAGTACTTC.

V usage is TRBV15 and J usage is TRBJ1-2, with 7 bases fitting TRBD1. The V gene end was trimmed by 5 bases and the J gene end by 8 bases; junction bases not matched to a gene: 11. This CDR3 comprises 14 residues. The germline V gene encodes CDR1 LNHNV and CDR2 YYDKDF (reference sequence). The CDR3 bases are TGTGCCACCAGCCCCGACAGGGTTGGTCGCGGCTACACCTTC. Translated: CATSPDRVGRGYTF. Variable domain in full (rest from reference TRBV15 and TRBJ1-2): DAMVIQNPRYQVTQFGKPVTLSCSQTLNHNVMYWYQQKSSQAPKLLFHYYDKDFNNEADTPDNFQSRRPNTSFCFLDIRSPGLGDTAMYLCATSPDRVGRGYTFGSGTRLTVV.

V is TRBV5-1 and J is TRBJ2-1, with D perhaps being TRBD1 or TRBD2 (5 bases each). Trimming removed 7 bases at V and 0 bases at J, with 17 bases between. This CDR3 has 16 amino acids. CDR1 and CDR2 from the germline V gene are SGHRS and YFSETQ. The CDR3 bases are TGCGCCAGCCTCCGGGATGGGGGATACTCCTACAATGAGCAGTTCTTC. Residues: CASLRDGGYSYNEQFF.

Only a few counts were recorded for this clone. Other DNA sequences in the sample encode the same CDR3. The chain combines TRBV29-1 with TRBJ1-2, with TRBD1 identical over 8 bases. Germline trimming cut 6 bases from V and 4 bases from J; bases unmatched to any gene: 4. Germline V gene sequence: CDR1 SQVTM, CDR2 ANQGSEA. This CDR3 has 12 amino acids. The CDR3 sequence: CSVDRGGYGYTF. DNA for the CDR3: TGCAGCGTCGACAGGGGCGGCTATGGCTACACCTTC.

This clone was found a few times. V usage is TRBV28 and J usage is TRBJ2-5; D is undetermined. This CDR3 spans 11 amino acids. Trimming left V 6 bases short and J 4 bases short, with 6 bases between. Germline V gene data show CDR1 as MDHEN and CDR2 as SYDVKM. The CDR3 reads CASSGRETQYF. The CDR3 DNA follows: TGTGCCAGCAGCGGTCGAGAGACCCAGTACTTC.

The V call is TRBV5-4, the J call TRBJ2-7; D may match TRBD1 or TRBD2 (5 bases each). There are 14 residues in the CDR3. Trimming shortened V by 0 bases and J by 6 bases, and 13 bases separated the two germline ends. Germline V gives CDR1 SGHNT, CDR2 YYREEE (reference sequence). The CDR3 coding sequence is TGTGCCAGCAGCTTGGCTCGAGGGGCTGGCGAGCAGTACTTC. Amino acid sequence: CASSLARGAGEQYF.

This clone was seen a handful of times. V and J are TRBV29-1 and TRBJ1-1, with a possible D match to TRBD1 (5 bases). CDR1 SQVTM and CDR2 ANQGSEA come from the germline V gene. The germline V and J ends were trimmed by 6 bases and 1 base, with 9 bases remaining between them. This CDR3 contains 12 residues. The CDR3 is CSVRGPNTEAFF. The CDR3 coding sequence is TGCAGCGTAAGGGGACCGAACACTGAAGCTTTCTTT.